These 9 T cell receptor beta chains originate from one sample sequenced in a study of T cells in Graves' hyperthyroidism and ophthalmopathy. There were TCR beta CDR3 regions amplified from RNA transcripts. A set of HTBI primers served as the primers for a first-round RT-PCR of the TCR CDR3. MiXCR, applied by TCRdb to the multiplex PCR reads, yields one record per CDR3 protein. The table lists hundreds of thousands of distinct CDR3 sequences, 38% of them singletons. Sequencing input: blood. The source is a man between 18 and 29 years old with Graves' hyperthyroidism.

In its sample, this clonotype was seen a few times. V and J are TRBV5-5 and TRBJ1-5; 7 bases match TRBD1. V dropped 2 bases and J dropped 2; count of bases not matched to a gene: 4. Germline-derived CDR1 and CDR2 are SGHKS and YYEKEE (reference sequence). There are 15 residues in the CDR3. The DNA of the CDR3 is TGTGCCAGCAGCTTATGGCAGGGGGGCAATCAGCCCCAGCATTTT. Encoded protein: CASSLWQGGNQPQHF.

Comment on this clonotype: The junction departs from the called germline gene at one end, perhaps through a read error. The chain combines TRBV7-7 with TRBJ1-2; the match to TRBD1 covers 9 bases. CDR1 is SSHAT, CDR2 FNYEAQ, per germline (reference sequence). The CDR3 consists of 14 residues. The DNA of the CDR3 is TGTGCTAGCAGCCCCTTACAGGGGGCGGATGGCTACACCTTC. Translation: CASSPLQGADGYTF.

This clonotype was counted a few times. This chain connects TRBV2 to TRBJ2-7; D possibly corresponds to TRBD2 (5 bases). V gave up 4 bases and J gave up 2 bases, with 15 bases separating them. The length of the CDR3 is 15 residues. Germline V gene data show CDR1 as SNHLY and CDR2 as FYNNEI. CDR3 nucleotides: TGTGCCAGCAGTGCTTTTGACGGGAACACCTACGAGCAGTACTTC. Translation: CASSAFDGNTYEQYF.

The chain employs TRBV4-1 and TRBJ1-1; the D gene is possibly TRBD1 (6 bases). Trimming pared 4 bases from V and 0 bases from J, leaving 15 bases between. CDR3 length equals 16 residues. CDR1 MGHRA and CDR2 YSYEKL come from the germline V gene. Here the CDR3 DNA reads TGCGCCAGCAGCCCGGGACAAGGTCTGATGAACACTGAAGCTTTCTTT. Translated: CASSPGQGLMNTEAFF.

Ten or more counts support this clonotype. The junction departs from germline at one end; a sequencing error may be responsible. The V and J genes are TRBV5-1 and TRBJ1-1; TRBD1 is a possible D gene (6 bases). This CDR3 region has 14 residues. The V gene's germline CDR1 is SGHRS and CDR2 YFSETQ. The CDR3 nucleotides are TGTGCCAGCAGCTTGTCCAGGGGAGGGACTGAAGCTTTCTTT. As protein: CASSLSRGGTEAFF.

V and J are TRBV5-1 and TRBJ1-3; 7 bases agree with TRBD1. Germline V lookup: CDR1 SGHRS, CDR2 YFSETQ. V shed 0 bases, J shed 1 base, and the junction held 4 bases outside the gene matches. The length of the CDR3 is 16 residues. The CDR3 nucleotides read TGCGCCAGCAGCTTGGTCTCAGGGGGTTCTGGAAACACCATATATTTT. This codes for CASSLVSGGSGNTIYF.

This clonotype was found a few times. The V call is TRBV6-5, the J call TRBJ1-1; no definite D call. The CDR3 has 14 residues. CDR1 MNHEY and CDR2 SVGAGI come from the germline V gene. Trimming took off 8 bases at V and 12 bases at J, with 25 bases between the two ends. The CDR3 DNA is TGTGCCAGCGGTCGGCCCGCACGGGAAACCGAAACTTTCTTT. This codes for CASGRPARETETFF.

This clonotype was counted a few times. This CDR3 is CASSSSGNPSTGELFF. As DNA, the CDR3 is TGTGCCAGCAGCTCATCAGGGAACCCCAGCACCGGGGAGCTGTTTTTT. V gene TRBV7-3 combines with J gene TRBJ2-2; D might be TRBD1 (5 bases). The CDR3 runs to 16 residues. Germline CDR1 reads SGHTA; CDR2 reads FQGTGA. Trimming removed 4 bases at V and 4 bases at J, with 16 bases between.

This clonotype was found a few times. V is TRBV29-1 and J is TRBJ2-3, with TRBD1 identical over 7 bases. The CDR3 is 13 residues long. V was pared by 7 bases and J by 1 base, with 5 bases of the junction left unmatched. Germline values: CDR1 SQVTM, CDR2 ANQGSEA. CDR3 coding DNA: TGCAGCGGGCACGGACAGGGCACAGATACGCAGTATTTT. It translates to CSGHGQGTDTQYF.